The source of this TCR beta chain is a study of cytomegalovirus exposure and HLA in healthy donors. In the study overall: Most genotyped donors, 65% to 90% of around 370, had Caucasian-associated genetic ancestry.

With 60 Vbeta and 13 Jbeta primers, the PCR was carried out. TCRdb's table, derived via immunoSEQ multiplex PCR, lists solely in-frame clones and lacks some. The data contain some 200,000 clones, approximately 83% of them singletons. The germline CDR1 and CDR2 sequences are MGHRA and YSYEKL. V was cut by 1 base and J by 0 bases, with 6 bases left in between. The CDR3 extends over 14 amino acids. Concerning this clone: Other DNA sequences within the sample encode an identical CDR3.

The chain recombines TRBV4-1 with TRBJ1-2; D remains unclear. This sequence was found in a boy aged 2-15 years in good health and CMV-seronegative. Sample: PBMCs. The CDR3 nucleotides are TGCGCCAGCAGCCAAGGGAGCTCTAACTATGGCTACACCTTC. The encoded protein is CASSQGSSNYGYTF.